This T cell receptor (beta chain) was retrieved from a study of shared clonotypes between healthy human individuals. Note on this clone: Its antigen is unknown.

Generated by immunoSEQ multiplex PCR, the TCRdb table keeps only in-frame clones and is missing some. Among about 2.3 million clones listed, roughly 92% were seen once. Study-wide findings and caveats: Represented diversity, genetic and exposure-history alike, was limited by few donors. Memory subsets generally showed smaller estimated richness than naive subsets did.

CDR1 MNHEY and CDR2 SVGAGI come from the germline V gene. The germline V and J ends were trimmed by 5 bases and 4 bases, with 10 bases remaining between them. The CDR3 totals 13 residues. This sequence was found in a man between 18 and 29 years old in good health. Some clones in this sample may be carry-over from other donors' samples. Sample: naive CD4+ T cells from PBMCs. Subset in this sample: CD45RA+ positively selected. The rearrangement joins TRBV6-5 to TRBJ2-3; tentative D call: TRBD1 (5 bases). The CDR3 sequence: CASSTTRADTQYF. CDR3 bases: TGTGCCAGCAGTACCACCAGGGCAGATACGCAGTATTTT.